A single sample is the source of the 21 T cell receptor beta chains below, sequenced in a study of Graves' ophthalmopathy and Graves' hyperthyroidism. TCR beta CDR3 amplification used RNA transcripts. HTBI primers primed a first-round RT-PCR, and a second-round multiplex PCR followed. TCRdb re-called the multiplex PCR reads through MiXCR, storing one row per CDR3 protein. Among 200,000 to 250,000 distinct CDR3 sequences listed, 40% to 50% were seen once. The sequenced material came from peripheral blood. The receptor set was obtained from an adult man with Graves' ophthalmopathy.

About this clonotype itself: Mismatch with germline at one junction end may stem from a read error. V usage is TRBV20-1 and J usage is TRBJ2-6; 9 bases are a match to TRBD1. The germline V gene has CDR1 DFQATT and CDR2 SNEGSKA (reference sequence). CDR3 length: 16 residues. This CDR3 reads CSAKGQGFTGANVLPF. The CDR3 coding sequence is TGCAGTGCGAAAGGACAGGGGTTCACTGGGGCCAACGTCCTGCCTTTC.

This chain uses TRBV10-3 with TRBJ2-7; possible D gene TRBD1, 7 bases. V lost 6 bases and J 2 bases, leaving 23 bases between the germline ends. Germline lookup yields CDR1 ENHRY and CDR2 SYGVKD. The CDR3 covers 17 residues. The CDR3 sequence: CAIRQRGPVLAPYEQYF. The CDR3 DNA sequence: TGTGCCATCAGGCAAAGGGGGCCTGTGCTAGCGCCCTACGAGCAGTACTTC.

This clonotype was seen a few times. The rearrangement links TRBV7-9 to TRBJ2-2; D is unclear. The germline V and J ends were trimmed by 0 bases and 1 base, with 6 bases remaining between them. Germline-derived CDR1 and CDR2 are SEHNR and FQNEAQ (reference sequence). The CDR3 sequence is 15 residues long. The CDR3 sequence: CASSLAPGNTGELFF. CDR3 nucleotides: TGTGCCAGCAGCTTAGCCCCGGGGAACACCGGGGAGCTGTTTTTT.

This rearrangement joins TRBV6-2 or TRBV6-3 to TRBJ2-7; no clear D. Germline CDR1 MNHEY, CDR2 SVGEGT. This CDR3 is built from 13 residues. Trimming took off 2 bases at V and 6 bases at J, with 11 bases between the two ends. CDR3 DNA sequence: TGTGCCAGCAGTTACCCCACGGGTGGCGAGCAGTACTTC. It translates to CASSYPTGGEQYF.

The CDR3 coding sequence is TGTGCCAGCAGTTTAACAGGGGGACCTGGAAACACCATATATTTT. As protein: CASSLTGGPGNTIYF. The genes are TRBV12-3 or TRBV12-4 and TRBJ1-3; 8 nucleotides agree with TRBD1. V was clipped by 2 bases and J by 2 bases; unmatched bases: 2. This CDR3 has 15 residues.

In this sample, this clonotype turned up a few times. The rearrangement links TRBV20-1 to TRBJ1-1; D is undetermined. Germline V CDR1 and CDR2: DFQATT, SNEGSKA (reference sequence). The CDR3 is made up of 13 amino acids. V was shortened by 7 bases and J by 6 bases, with 18 bases between the two germline ends. The DNA for the CDR3 is TGCAGTGTCAGGTCCCCACAGCGGCCTGAAGCTTTCTTT. Protein product: CSVRSPQRPEAFF.

This chain links TRBV15 with TRBJ2-7, with unresolved D. Trimming removed 2 bases from V and 6 bases from J, with 17 bases in between. The CDR3 has 15 amino acids. Germline V gene data show CDR1 as LNHNV and CDR2 as YYDKDF (reference sequence). The CDR3 region has the DNA TGTGCCACCAGCAGACCCTATTTTAACCGTGGCGAGCAGTACTTC. The encoded protein is CATSRPYFNRGEQYF.

The J gene is TRBJ2-5, the V gene TRBV20-1; D is uncertain. CDR1 is DFQATT and CDR2 is SNEGSKA in the germline V gene (reference sequence). V gave up 1 base and J gave up 4 bases, with 10 bases separating them. CDR3 length: 13 amino acids. CDR3 in amino acids: CSARAPGIETQYF. In DNA, the CDR3 is TGCAGTGCTAGAGCCCCGGGCATAGAGACCCAGTACTTC.

This rearrangement joins TRBV19 to TRBJ1-2; tentatively, D is TRBD1 (6 bases). The CDR3 extends over 15 amino acids. CDR1 is LNHDA, CDR2 SQIVND, per germline (reference sequence). V was pared by 1 base and J by 2 bases, with 11 bases between. The CDR3 sequence: CASSIGQGRNYGYTF. CDR3 bases: TGTGCCAGTAGTATAGGTCAGGGGCGGAACTATGGCTACACCTTC.

The chain uses TRBV9 and TRBJ1-3; no clear D. Germline V gives CDR1 SGDLS, CDR2 YYNGEE. This CDR3 has 13 residues. Deletions cut 3 bases from V and 9 bases from J, with 13 bases between. In DNA, the CDR3 is TGTGCCAGCAGCGCCTCCGAGGTTGGCACCATATATTTT. Translated, it gives CASSASEVGTIYF.

By share, this clonotype ranks as medium-sized. The V gene is TRBV24-1, the J gene TRBJ2-5; no clear D gene. With 0 bases removed from V and 0 bases from J, the gap between germline ends came to 4 bases. Germline V gene data show CDR1 as KGHDR and CDR2 as SFDVKD. This CDR3 region has 14 residues. CDR3 in DNA: TGTGCCACCAGTGATTTGGGACACCAAGAGACCCAGTACTTC. It yields the protein CATSDLGHQETQYF.

This clonotype turned up a few times. The chain links TRBV3-1 to TRBJ1-5; 8 nucleotides line up with TRBD1. Germline assignment: CDR1 LGHDT and CDR2 YNNKEL (reference sequence). The ends lost 1 base at V and 6 bases at J; junction bases unmatched: 5. CDR3 size: 15 residues. CDR3 in amino acids: CASSQGQGARQPQHF. CDR3 coding DNA: TGTGCCAGCAGCCAAGGTCAGGGGGCGCGTCAGCCCCAGCATTTT.

The gene calls are TRBV20-1 and TRBJ2-5; no reliable D call. The CDR3 totals 11 residues. CDR1 is DFQATT and CDR2 is SNEGSKA in the germline V gene (reference sequence). Trimming stripped 5 bases from V and 6 bases from J, with 10 bases between. This CDR3 reads CSARLGKTQYF. CDR3 nucleotide sequence: TGCAGTGCTCGACTTGGGAAGACCCAGTACTTC.

The J gene is TRBJ1-2, the V gene TRBV14; 10 nucleotides match TRBD1. The CDR3 runs 17 residues. Germline CDR1 and CDR2: SGHDN and FVKESK. The V gene end was trimmed by 4 bases and the J gene end by 4 bases; junction bases not matched to a gene: 12. CDR3: CASSRMGTGDGGYGYTF. The CDR3 DNA reads as TGTGCCAGCAGCCGGATGGGGACAGGGGATGGAGGCTATGGCTACACCTTC.

As to this clonotype: A clone one base away is much larger, so this may be a read error. This rearrangement joins TRBV10-3 to TRBJ2-7, with no clear D. Germline CDR1 reads ENHRY; CDR2 reads SYGVKD. The CDR3 is 14 residues long. With 2 bases removed from V and 1 base from J, the gap between germline ends came to 9 bases. Written as DNA, the CDR3 is TGTGCCATCAGTGAGGCCGGTTCATCCTACGAGCAGTACTTC. Amino acids: CAISEAGSSYEQYF.

The chain combines TRBV5-1 with TRBJ1-4, with D perhaps TRBD1 (6 bases). This CDR3 spans 14 amino acids. The V gene lost 2 bases and the J gene lost 8 bases, with 13 bases spanning the gap. The V gene's germline CDR1 is SGHRS and CDR2 YFSETQ. The CDR3 spells CASSFGGAVEKLFF. Here the CDR3 DNA reads TGCGCCAGCAGCTTCGGGGGCGCAGTCGAAAAACTGTTTTTT.

The chain carries TRBV10-3 and TRBJ2-5; no definite D call. V was cut by 8 bases and J by 2 bases, with 15 bases left in between. Germline V lookup: CDR1 ENHRY, CDR2 SYGVKD. This CDR3 has 14 amino acids. The DNA for the CDR3 is TGTGCCATCGCTAAGACTGGATCACAAGAGACCCAGTACTTC. This translates into CAIAKTGSQETQYF.

The rearrangement uses TRBV2 and TRBJ1-2, with D tentatively TRBD1 (6 bases). Germline V lookup: CDR1 SNHLY, CDR2 FYNNEI. V gave up 6 bases and J gave up 0 bases, with 11 bases separating them. There are 14 residues in the CDR3. The CDR3 reads CASSGGPSNYGYTF. The CDR3, as DNA: TGTGCCAGCAGCGGGGGCCCTTCTAACTATGGCTACACCTTC.

This chain uses TRBV2 with TRBJ2-7; 7 positions match TRBD1. There are 15 residues in the CDR3. V shed 6 bases and J 5 bases; nucleotides not matched to a gene: 13. Per germline, CDR1 SNHLY and CDR2 FYNNEI. CDR3 residues: CASRPGTVGRDEQYF. DNA for the CDR3: TGTGCCAGCAGACCTGGGACAGTTGGTAGGGACGAGCAGTACTTC.

The chain links TRBV6-5 to TRBJ2-6; possibly TRBD1 for D (6 bases). Germline V lookup: CDR1 MNHEY, CDR2 SVGAGI. The CDR3 is 15 amino acids. The V end lost 5 bases, the J end lost 2 bases, and 10 bases lay between the germline ends. Written as DNA, the CDR3 is TGTGCCAGCAGTCAGGGGTCTGCTGGGGCCAACGTCCTGACTTTC. Protein: CASSQGSAGANVLTF.

The chain carries TRBV7-2 and TRBJ1-2; weak D call: TRBD1 (5 bases). The V end lost 1 base, the J end lost 5 bases, and 8 bases lay between the germline ends. Germline V gene data show CDR1 as SGHTA and CDR2 as FQGNSA. The CDR3 has 13 amino acids. CDR3 amino acids: CASSLVGGYGYTF. In nucleotides, the CDR3 is TGTGCCAGCAGCTTAGTCGGGGGGTATGGCTACACCTTC.